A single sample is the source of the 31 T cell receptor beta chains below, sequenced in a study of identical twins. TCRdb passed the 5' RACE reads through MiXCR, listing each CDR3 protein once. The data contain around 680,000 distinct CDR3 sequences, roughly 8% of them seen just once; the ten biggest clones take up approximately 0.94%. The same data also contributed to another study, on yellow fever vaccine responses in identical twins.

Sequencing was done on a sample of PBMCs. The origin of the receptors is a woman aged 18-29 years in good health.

CDR3 sequence (DNA): TGCAGCGTTGAGGTGGGCGGGAGGGCCGATGGAGATACGCAGTATTTT. Protein sequence: CSVEVGGRADGDTQYF. This chain connects TRBV29-1 to TRBJ2-3; 9 nucleotides align to TRBD2. The CDR3 runs to 16 residues. Germline CDR1 reads SQVTM; CDR2 reads ANQGSEA. Germline trimming cut 3 bases from V and 5 bases from J; bases unmatched to any gene: 12.

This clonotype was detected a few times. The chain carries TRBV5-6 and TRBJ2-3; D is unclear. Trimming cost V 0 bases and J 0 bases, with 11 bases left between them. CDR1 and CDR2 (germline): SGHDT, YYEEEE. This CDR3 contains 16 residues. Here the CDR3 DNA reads TGTGCCAGCAGCTTGGGGGTTCAGGAGAGCACAGATACGCAGTATTTT. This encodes CASSLGVQESTDTQYF.

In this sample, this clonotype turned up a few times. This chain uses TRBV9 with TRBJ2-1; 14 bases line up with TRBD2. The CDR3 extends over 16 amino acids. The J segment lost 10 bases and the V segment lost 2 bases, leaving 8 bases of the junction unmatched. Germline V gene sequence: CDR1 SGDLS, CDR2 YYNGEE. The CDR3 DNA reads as TGTGCCAGCAGCGTCCCCCCGGGACTAGCGGGGGAAGAGCAGTTCTTC. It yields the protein CASSVPPGLAGEEQFF.

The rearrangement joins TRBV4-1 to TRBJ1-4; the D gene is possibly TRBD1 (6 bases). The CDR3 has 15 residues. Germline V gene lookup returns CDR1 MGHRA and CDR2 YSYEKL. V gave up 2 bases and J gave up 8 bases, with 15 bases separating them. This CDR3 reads CASSQPGGGGEKLFF. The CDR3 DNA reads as TGCGCCAGCAGCCAACCTGGAGGGGGTGGCGAAAAACTGTTTTTT.

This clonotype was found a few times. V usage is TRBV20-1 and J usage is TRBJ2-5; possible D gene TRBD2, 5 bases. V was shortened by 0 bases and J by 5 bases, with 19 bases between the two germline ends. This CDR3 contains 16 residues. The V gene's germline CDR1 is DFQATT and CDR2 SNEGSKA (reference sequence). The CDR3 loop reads CSARDFRGRTPETQYF. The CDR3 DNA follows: TGCAGTGCTAGAGATTTCCGGGGAAGGACGCCGGAGACCCAGTACTTC.

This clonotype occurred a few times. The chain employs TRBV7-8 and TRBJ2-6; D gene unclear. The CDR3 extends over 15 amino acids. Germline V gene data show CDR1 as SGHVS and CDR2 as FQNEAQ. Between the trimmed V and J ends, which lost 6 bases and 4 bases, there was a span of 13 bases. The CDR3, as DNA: TGTGCCAGCAGTCCACTCGCGACGGGGGCCAACGTCCTGACTTTC. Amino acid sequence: CASSPLATGANVLTF. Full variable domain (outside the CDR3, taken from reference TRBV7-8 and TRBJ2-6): GAGVSQSPRYKVAKRGQDVALRCDPISGHVSLFWYQQALGQGPEFLTYFQNEAQLDKSGLPSDRFFAERPEGSVSTLKIQRTQQEDSAVYLCASSPLATGANVLTFGAGSRLTVL.

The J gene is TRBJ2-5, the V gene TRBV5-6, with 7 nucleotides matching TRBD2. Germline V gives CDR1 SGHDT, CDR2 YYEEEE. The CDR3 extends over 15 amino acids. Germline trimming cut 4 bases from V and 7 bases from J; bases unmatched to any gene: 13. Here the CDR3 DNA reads TGTGCCAGCAGCCCGGACCGGGGACTACCAGGGACCCAGTACTTC. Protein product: CASSPDRGLPGTQYF.

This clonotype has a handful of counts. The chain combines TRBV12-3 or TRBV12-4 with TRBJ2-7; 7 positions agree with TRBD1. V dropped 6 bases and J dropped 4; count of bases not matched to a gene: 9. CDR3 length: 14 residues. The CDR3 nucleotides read TGTGCCAGCAGGCGACAGGGTCTGGGGTACGAGCAGTACTTC. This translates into CASRRQGLGYEQYF.

The CDR3 loop is CASTRAEGTGELFF. In nucleotides, the CDR3 is TGTGCCAGCACCAGGGCCGAGGGCACCGGGGAGCTGTTTTTT. The chain couples TRBV12-3 or TRBV12-4 to TRBJ2-2; D may correspond to TRBD1 or TRBD2 (5 bases each). This CDR3 has 14 residues. V lost 7 bases and J lost 4, with 13 bases in between.

As DNA, the CDR3 is TGCGCCAGCAGCCAAGACCAGGGACCCAATGAGCAGTTCTTC. This sequence encodes CASSQDQGPNEQFF. The gene calls are TRBV4-3 and TRBJ2-1, with D perhaps assigned TRBD1 or TRBD2 (5 bases each). The CDR3 has 14 residues. Germline V lookup: CDR1 LGHNA, CDR2 YSLEER. The V gene lost 0 bases and the J gene lost 6 bases, with 9 bases spanning the gap.

CDR3 in amino acids: CASSSGQGRNNEQFF. The CDR3 bases are TGTGCCAGCAGTTCGGGACAGGGACGTAACAATGAGCAGTTCTTC. The chain has TRBV27 and TRBJ2-1, with TRBD1 matching 9 bases. V lost 4 bases and J lost 5; bases outside the gene matches: 6. CDR1 and CDR2 (germline): MNHEY, SMNVEV (reference sequence). The CDR3 spans 15 residues.

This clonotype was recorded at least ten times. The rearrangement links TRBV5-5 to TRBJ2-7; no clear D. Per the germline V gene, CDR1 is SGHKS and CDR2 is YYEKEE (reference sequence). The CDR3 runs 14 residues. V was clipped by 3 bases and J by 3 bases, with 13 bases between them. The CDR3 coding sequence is TGTGCCAGCAGCTCACCCCAACAAGACTACGAGCAGTACTTC. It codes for CASSSPQQDYEQYF.

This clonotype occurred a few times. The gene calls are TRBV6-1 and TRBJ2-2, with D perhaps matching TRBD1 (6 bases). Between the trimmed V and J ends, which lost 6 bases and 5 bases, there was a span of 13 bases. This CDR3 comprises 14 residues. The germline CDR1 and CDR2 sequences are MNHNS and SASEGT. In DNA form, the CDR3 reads TGTGCCAGCAGCGACAGGTTCTTTACCGGGGAGCTGTTTTTT. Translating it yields CASSDRFFTGELFF.

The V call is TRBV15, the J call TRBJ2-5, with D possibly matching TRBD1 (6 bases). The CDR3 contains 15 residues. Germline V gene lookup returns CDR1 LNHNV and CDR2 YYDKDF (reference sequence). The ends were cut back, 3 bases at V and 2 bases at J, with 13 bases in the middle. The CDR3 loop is CATSRYRVPQETQYF. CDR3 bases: TGTGCCACCAGCAGGTACAGGGTTCCTCAAGAGACCCAGTACTTC.

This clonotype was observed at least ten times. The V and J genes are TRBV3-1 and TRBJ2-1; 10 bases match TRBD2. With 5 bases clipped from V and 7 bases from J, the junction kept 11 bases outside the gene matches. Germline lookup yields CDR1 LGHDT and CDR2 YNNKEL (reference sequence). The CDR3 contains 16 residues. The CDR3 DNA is TGTGCCAGCAGCACAAAGGGACTAGCGTTCTATAATGAGCAGTTCTTC. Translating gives CASSTKGLAFYNEQFF.

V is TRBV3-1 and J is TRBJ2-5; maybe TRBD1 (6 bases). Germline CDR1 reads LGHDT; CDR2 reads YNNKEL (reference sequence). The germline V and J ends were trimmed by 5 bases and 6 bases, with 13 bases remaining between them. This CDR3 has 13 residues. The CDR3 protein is CASSDRDTKTQYF. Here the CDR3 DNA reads TGTGCCAGCAGCGACCGGGACACAAAGACCCAGTACTTC.

DNA for the CDR3: TGTGCCAGCAGCTTGTTCGGGGGCTGGAAGCAAGAGACCCAGTACTTC. Amino acid sequence: CASSLFGGWKQETQYF. The chain uses TRBV7-2 and TRBJ2-5; possibly TRBD1 or TRBD2 for D (6 bases each). Germline lookup yields CDR1 SGHTA and CDR2 FQGNSA. V was pared by 3 bases and J by 2 bases, with 16 bases between. The CDR3 is 16 residues long.

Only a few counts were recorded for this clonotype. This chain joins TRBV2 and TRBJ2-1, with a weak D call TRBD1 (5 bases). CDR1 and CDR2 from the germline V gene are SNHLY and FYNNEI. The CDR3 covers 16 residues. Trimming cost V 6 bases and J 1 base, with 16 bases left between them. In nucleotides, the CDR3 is TGTGCCAGCAGAGGGGTGACGTCCCCTTCCTACAATGAGCAGTTCTTC. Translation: CASRGVTSPSYNEQFF.

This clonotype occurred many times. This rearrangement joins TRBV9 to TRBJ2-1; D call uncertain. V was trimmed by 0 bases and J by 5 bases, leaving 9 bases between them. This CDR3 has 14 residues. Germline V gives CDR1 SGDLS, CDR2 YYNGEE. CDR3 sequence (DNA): TGTGCCAGCAGCGTAGATCGGCGGAACAATGAGCAGTTCTTC. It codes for CASSVDRRNNEQFF.

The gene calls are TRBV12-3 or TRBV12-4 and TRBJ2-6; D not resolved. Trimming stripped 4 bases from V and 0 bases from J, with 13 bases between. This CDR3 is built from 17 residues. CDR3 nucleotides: TGTGCCAGCAGTTCGGCCTCCTCAGACTCTGGGGCCAACGTCCTGACTTTC. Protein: CASSSASSDSGANVLTF.

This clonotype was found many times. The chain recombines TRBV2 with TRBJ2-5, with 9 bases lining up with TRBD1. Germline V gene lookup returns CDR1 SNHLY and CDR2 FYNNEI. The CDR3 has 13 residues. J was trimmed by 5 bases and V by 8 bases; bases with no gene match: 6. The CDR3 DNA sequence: TGTGCCAGCGGGGGACAGGGACGGGAGACCCAGTACTTC. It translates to CASGGQGRETQYF.

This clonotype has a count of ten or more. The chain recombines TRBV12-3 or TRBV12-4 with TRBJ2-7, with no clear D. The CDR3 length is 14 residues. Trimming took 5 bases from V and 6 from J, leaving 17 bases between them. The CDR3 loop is CASSNPGPTPEQYF. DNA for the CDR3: TGTGCCAGCAGTAACCCGGGCCCGACACCCGAGCAGTACTTC.

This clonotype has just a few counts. Here the CDR3 DNA reads TGCGCCAGCAGCCAAGATATTAGTTGGGGAAACACCATATATTTT. Translated, it gives CASSQDISWGNTIYF. The J gene is TRBJ1-3, the V gene TRBV4-3; D is ambiguous. The CDR3 is 15 residues long. V lost 0 bases, J lost 4 bases, and 10 bases lay in between. Germline assignment: CDR1 LGHNA and CDR2 YSLEER.

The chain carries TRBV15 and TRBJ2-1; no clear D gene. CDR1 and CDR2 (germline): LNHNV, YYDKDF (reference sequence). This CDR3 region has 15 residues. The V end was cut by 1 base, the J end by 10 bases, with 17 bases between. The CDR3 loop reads CATSRVGAGFGEQFF. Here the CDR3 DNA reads TGTGCCACCAGCAGAGTTGGTGCCGGGTTCGGAGAGCAGTTCTTC.

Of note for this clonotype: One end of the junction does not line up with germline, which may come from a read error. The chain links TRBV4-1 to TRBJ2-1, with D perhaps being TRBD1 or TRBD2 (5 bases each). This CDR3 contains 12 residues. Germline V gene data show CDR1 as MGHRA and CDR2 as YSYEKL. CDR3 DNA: TGCGCCAGCAGCCAAGGAGGGGCGAAGGTGTACTTC. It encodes CASSQGGAKVYF.

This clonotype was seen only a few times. The CDR3 loop reads CASRFTGGPYEQYF. The DNA for the CDR3 is TGTGCCAGCAGATTCACCGGGGGGCCCTACGAGCAGTACTTC. This chain links TRBV7-9 with TRBJ2-7; tentatively, D is TRBD2 (7 bases). The CDR3 runs to 14 residues. The germline gives CDR1 SEHNR, CDR2 FQNEAQ (reference sequence). Between the trimmed V and J ends, which lost 6 bases and 2 bases, there was a span of 14 bases.

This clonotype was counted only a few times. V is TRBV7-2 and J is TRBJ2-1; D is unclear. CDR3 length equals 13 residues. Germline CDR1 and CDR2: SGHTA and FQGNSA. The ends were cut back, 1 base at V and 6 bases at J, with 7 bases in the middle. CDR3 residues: CASSLVTVNEQFF. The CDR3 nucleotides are TGTGCCAGCAGCTTAGTCACAGTCAATGAGCAGTTCTTC.

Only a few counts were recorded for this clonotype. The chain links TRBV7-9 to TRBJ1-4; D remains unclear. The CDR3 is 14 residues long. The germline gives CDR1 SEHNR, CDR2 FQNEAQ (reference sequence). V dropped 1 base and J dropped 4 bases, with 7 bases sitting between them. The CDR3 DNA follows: TGTGCCAGCAGCTTAGTAACCGGTAATGAAAAACTGTTTTTT. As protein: CASSLVTGNEKLFF.

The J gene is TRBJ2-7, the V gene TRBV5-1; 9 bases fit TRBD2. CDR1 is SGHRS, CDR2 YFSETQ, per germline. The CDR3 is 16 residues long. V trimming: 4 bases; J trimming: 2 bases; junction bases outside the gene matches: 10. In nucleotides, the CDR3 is TGCGCCAGCAGCCACGACGGGGTAGCGGGAGCCTACGAGCAGTACTTC. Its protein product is CASSHDGVAGAYEQYF.

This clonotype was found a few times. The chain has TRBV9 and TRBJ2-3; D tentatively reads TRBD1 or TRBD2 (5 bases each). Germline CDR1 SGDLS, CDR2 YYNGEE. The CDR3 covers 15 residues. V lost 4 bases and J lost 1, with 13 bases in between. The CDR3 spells CASSIGTSRTDTQYF. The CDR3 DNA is TGTGCCAGCAGCATCGGGACCTCCCGCACAGATACGCAGTATTTT.

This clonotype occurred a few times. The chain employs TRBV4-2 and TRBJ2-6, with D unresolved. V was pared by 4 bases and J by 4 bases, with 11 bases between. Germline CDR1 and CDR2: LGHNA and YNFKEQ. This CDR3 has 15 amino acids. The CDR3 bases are TGTGCCAGCAGCCTCGACCCGGGCGGGGCCAACGTCCTGACTTTC. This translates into CASSLDPGGANVLTF.